The subject of this entry is one TCR beta chain. The data derive from a study of blood T cell repertoires in COVID-19. Study overall: Acute-phase and convalescent COVID-19 samples originated in the United States, Italy and Spain. PBMCs, B-cell-depleted T cells, or T cells provided the cDNA or gDNA that made up the material.

Per the original data handling: Reference gene primer amplification gave estimated nucleated cell counts. Libraries were prepared by immunoSEQ multiplex PCR; TCRdb keeps only in-frame clonotypes and omits some of them. The V and J calls and clone size are taken from that table; D and trimming were inferred from the DNA. The sample records more than 3,000 clones, approximately 84% being singletons. This CDR3 contains 16 residues. The ends were cut back, 4 bases at V and 3 bases at J, with 15 bases in the middle. CDR1 and CDR2 from the germline V gene are LGHNA and YSLEER. This chain links TRBV4-3 with TRBJ2-2, with a tentative D call TRBD1 (6 bases). The source material was peripheral blood. The clonotype comes from a human donor in a cohort sampled during active COVID-19. CDR3 in DNA: TGCGCCAGCAGCCTTAGTCTGGGGGCGGACACCGGGGAGCTGTTTTTT. Protein: CASSLSLGADTGELFF.